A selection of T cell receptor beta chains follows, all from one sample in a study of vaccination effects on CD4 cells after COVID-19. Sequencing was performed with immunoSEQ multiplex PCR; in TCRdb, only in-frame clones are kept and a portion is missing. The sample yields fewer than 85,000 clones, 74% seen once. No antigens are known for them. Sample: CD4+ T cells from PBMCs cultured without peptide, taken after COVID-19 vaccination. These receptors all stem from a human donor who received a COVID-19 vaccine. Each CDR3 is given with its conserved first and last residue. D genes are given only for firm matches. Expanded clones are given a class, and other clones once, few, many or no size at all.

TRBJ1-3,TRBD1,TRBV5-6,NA,TGTGCCAGCAGCTTTGGACAGGTCGGAAACACCATATATTTT,CASSFGQVGNTIYF
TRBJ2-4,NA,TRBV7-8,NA,TGTGCCGGAGGAAGTCAGGCCAAAAACATTCAGTACTTC,CAGGSQAKNIQYF
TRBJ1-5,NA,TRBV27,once,TGTGCCAGCAGTTTCCGGGGAGGCAATCAGCCCCAGCATTTT,CASSFRGGNQPQHF
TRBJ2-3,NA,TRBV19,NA,TGTGCCAGTAGTATCTCTGTGGGGGTCGTAGATACGCAGTATTTT,CASSISVGVVDTQYF
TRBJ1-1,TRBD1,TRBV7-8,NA,TGTGCCAGCAGAAGACAGGGGAAGGACACTGAAGCTTTCTTT,CASRRQGKDTEAFF
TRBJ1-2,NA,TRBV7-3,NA,TGTGCCAGCAGCCGGGGACCGTTGGCGGATGGCTACACCTTC,CASSRGPLADGYTF
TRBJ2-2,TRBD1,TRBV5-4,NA,TGTGCCAGCAGCGTCAAAACAGGGGCGCACACCGGGGAGCTGTTTTTT,CASSVKTGAHTGELFF
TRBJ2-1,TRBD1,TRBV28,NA,TGTGCCAGCAGTACAGGGGGGACAAACAATGAGCAGTTCTTC,CASSTGGTNNEQFF
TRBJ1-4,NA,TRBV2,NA,TGTGCCAGCAGTGCGCTTAGGGAACTGTTTTTT,CASSALRELFF
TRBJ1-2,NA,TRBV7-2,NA,TGTGCCAGCAGCCTAGCGAACGCCGGGAGATATGGCTACACCTTC,CASSLANAGRYGYTF
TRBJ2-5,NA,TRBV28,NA,TGTGCCAGCAGTTCGGCCAGGGCGGAGGCAGAGACCCAGTACTTC,CASSSARAEAETQYF
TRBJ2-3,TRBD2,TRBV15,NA,TGTGCCACCAGCGCTCGGACTAGCGGAAACACAGATACGCAGTATTTT,CATSARTSGNTDTQYF
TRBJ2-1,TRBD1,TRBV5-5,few,TGTGCCAGCAGCTTGAGACAGGGGCTCTACAATGAGCAGTTCTTC,CASSLRQGLYNEQFF
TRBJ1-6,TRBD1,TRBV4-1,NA,TGCGCCAGCAGCCAAGTTGGGGGACAGGGAGGTTCACCCCTCCACTTT,CASSQVGGQGGSPLHF
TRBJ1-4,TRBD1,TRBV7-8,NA,TGTGCCAGCAGCGGCCGTTTCGGGACAGGGAATTTTGAAAAACTGTTTTTT,CASSGRFGTGNFEKLFF
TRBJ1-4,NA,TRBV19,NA,TGTGCCAGTAGTCCGATGGGACGGCTTAATGAAAAACTGTTTTTT,CASSPMGRLNEKLFF
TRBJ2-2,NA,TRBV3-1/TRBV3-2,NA,TGTGCCAGCAGCCAAGGAACATCAGTTGACACCGGGGAGCTGTTTTTT,CASSQGTSVDTGELFF
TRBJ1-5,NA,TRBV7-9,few,TGTGCCAGCAGCAACCGAGCGGGTCAGCCCCAGCATTTT,CASSNRAGQPQHF
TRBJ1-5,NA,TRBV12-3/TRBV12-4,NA,TGTGCCAGCAGTTTGCGAAGCAATCAGCCCCAGCATTTT,CASSLRSNQPQHF
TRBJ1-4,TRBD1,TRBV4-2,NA,TGTGCCAGCAGCCCTAACCCGACAGGGGTGGCTAATGAAAAACTGTTTTTT,CASSPNPTGVANEKLFF
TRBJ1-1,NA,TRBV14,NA,TGTGCCAGCAGCTCATTCTCGAACACTGAAGCTTTCTTT,CASSSFSNTEAFF
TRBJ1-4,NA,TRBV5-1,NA,TGCGCCAGCAGCCTCGGGACTAATGAAAAACTGTTTTTT,CASSLGTNEKLFF
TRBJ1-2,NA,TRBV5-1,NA,TGCGCCAGCAGCTTACGGGATCACTATGGCTACACCTTC,CASSLRDHYGYTF
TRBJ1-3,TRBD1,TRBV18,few,TGTGCCAGCTCATCAGGACAGGGGGACGCTGGAAACACCATATATTTT,CASSSGQGDAGNTIYF
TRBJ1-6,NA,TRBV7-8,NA,TGTGCCAGCAGTAGGATGGGACGGAATAATTCACCCCTCCACTTT,CASSRMGRNNSPLHF
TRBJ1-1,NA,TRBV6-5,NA,TGTGCCAGCAGTATACAGGTAGAGGGTGAAGCTTTCTTT,CASSIQVEGEAFF
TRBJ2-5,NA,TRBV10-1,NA,TGCGCCACCTCTTTATGTGTCCTAGCCCAAGAGACCCAGTACTTC,CATSLCVLAQETQYF
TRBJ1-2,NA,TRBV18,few,TGTGCCAGCTCACCGCCGGAGGGATACTATGGCTACACCTTC,CASSPPEGYYGYTF
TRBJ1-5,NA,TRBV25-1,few,TGTGCCAGCACGGGCCAGGCGTATAGCAATCAGCCCCAGCATTTT,CASTGQAYSNQPQHF
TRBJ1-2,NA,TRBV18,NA,TGTGCCAGCTCACCCACAGACTCCCGGGGAGGCTACACCTTC,CASSPTDSRGGYTF
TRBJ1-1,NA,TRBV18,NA,TGTGCCAGCTCACCGGTTCGGACTGGAAACACTGAAGCTTTCTTT,CASSPVRTGNTEAFF
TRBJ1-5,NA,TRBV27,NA,TGTGCCAGCAGTTTAAGGTCTCCGGGCAGGGACAATCAGCCCCAGCATTTT,CASSLRSPGRDNQPQHF
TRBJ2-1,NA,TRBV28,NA,TGTGCCAGCAGTCGTTATGAGCAGTTCTTC,CASSRYEQFF
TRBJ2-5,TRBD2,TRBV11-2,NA,TGTGCCAGCAGCTTCGGGGGGAACCAAGAGACCCAGTACTTC,CASSFGGNQETQYF
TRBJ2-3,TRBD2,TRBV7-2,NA,TGTGCCAGCAGCCTGAGGACTAGCGGGGGGAGCACAGATACGCAGTATTTT,CASSLRTSGGSTDTQYF
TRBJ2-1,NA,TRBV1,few,TGCACCAGCAGCCAAGATCTTACAGTTTTAGCCGGCGATGAGCAGTTCTTC,CTSSQDLTVLAGDEQFF
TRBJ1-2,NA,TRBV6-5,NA,TGTGCCAGCAGTTCGGCAGGGGAGGTTTATGGCTACACCTTC,CASSSAGEVYGYTF
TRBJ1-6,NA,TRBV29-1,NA,TGCAGCGTTGCTGGACCTAATTCACCCCTCCACTTT,CSVAGPNSPLHF
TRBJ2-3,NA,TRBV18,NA,TGTGCCAGCTCGCTTGGGCAGGACACAGATACGCAGTATTTT,CASSLGQDTDTQYF
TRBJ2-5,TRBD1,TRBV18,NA,TGTGCCAGCACCTTCGACAGGGGCCAAGAGACCCAGTACTTC,CASTFDRGQETQYF
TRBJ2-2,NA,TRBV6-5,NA,TGTGCCAGCAGAGTTGACAGAAACACCGGGGAGCTGTTTTTT,CASRVDRNTGELFF
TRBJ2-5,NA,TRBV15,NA,TGTGCCACCAGCAGAGTGCTGACTAGGGTAGAGCAGACCCAGTACTTC,CATSRVLTRVEQTQYF
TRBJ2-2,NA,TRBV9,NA,TGTGCCAGCAGCGTATACGGGGACCCCGGGGAGCTGTTTTTT,CASSVYGDPGELFF
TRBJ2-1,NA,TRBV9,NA,TGTGCCAGCAGCGTAGCTGGTTCAGCCTACAATGAGCAGTTCTTC,CASSVAGSAYNEQFF